Many counts were recorded for the clone carrying this T cell receptor beta chain. Antigen unknown. The sample comes from a study of CD8 T cells in ankylosing spondylitis. Study-level findings and limits: Earlier authors reported some of these motif variants in reactive arthritis synovial fluid and blood.

TCRdb fed the 5' RACE reads into MiXCR, producing one record per CDR3 protein. Found here are 26,000 or so distinct CDR3 sequences, roughly 7.9% of them singletons; the top ten hold around 30%. J gave up 6 bases and V 6 bases, and 6 bases lay outside the gene matches. The V gene's germline CDR1 is SGHAT and CDR2 FQNNGV. CDR3 length: 14 residues. The rearrangement joins TRBV11-2 to TRBJ2-1, with 9 bases fitting TRBD1. This receptor was obtained from a male donor with ankylosing spondylitis or in good health (not recorded which). Sequenced sample: blood. The CDR3 region has the DNA TGTGCCAGCAGGCCAACGACAGGGGGCAATGAGCAGTTCTTC. Its translation is CASRPTTGGNEQFF.